The 8 T cell receptor beta chains in this list originate from one sample, sequenced in a study of shared clonotypes between healthy human individuals. Some clones are missing from TCRdb's copy, which holds only in-frame ones; the method was immunoSEQ multiplex PCR. The table lists some 500,000 clones, 70% to 80% of them singletons. Sequencing used PBMCs. These receptors were taken from a woman between 40 and 50 years old in good health. Some clones in this sample may be carry-over from other donors' samples.

The chain couples TRBV15 to TRBJ2-7, with D tentatively TRBD1 or TRBD2 (7 bases each). CDR3 length equals 16 residues. V was cut by 5 bases and J by 1 base, with 18 bases left in between. The germline CDR1 and CDR2 sequences are LNHNV and YYDKDF (reference sequence). In DNA form, the CDR3 reads TGTGCCACCAGCCTCCGAGGGGGCGGGAGATCCTACGAGCAGTACTTC. This codes for CATSLRGGGRSYEQYF. The variable domain in full, completed from reference TRBV15 and TRBJ2-7, reads DAMVIQNPRYQVTQFGKPVTLSCSQTLNHNVMYWYQQKSSQAPKLLFHYYDKDFNNEADTPDNFQSRRPNTSFCFLDIRSPGLGDTAMYLCATSLRGGGRSYEQYFGPGTRLTVT.

This clone has only a few counts. This chain connects TRBV30 to TRBJ1-4; 8 nucleotides align to TRBD1. With V trimmed by 7 bases and J by 8 bases, 6 bases remained unmatched. Germline V CDR1 and CDR2: GTSNPN, SVGIG (reference sequence). This CDR3 contains 12 residues. The CDR3 loop reads CASYRGGEKLFF. CDR3 in DNA: TGTGCCTCCTACAGGGGGGGCGAAAAACTGTTTTTT.

The J gene is TRBJ2-7, the V gene TRBV5-1, with 7 bases fitting TRBD1. The germline gives CDR1 SGHRS, CDR2 YFSETQ. This CDR3 region has 14 residues. Germline trimming cut 4 bases from V and 2 bases from J; bases unmatched to any gene: 6. CDR3 residues: CASSPVGGAYEQYF. The CDR3 DNA is TGCGCCAGCAGCCCGGTAGGGGGCGCCTACGAGCAGTACTTC.

In regard to this clone: Being one base from a much bigger clone, this may be a read error. V and J are TRBV5-1 and TRBJ1-1, with D tentatively TRBD1 (5 bases). V was cut by 7 bases and J by 4 bases, with 17 bases left in between. CDR3 size: 14 residues. CDR1 and CDR2 (germline): SGHRS, YFSETQ. The CDR3 region is CASSEGRGSTEAFF. The CDR3 region has the DNA TGCGCCAGCTCCGAGGGACGGGGGAGCACTGAAGCTTTCTTT.

The V and J genes are TRBV7-9 and TRBJ2-3; D not certain. Germline assignment: CDR1 SEHNR and CDR2 FQNEAQ (reference sequence). Trimming removed 5 bases from V and 0 bases from J, with 6 bases in between. CDR3 size: 13 residues. The CDR3 loop is CASSRLSTDTQYF. In DNA, the CDR3 is TGTGCCAGCAGCCGGTTAAGCACAGATACGCAGTATTTT.

V is TRBV7-2 and J is TRBJ2-7; 8 bases agree with TRBD2. Trimming cost V 2 bases and J 0 bases; bases outside gene matches: 6. This CDR3 region has 16 residues. Germline CDR1 is SGHTA and CDR2 is FQGNSA. In nucleotides, the CDR3 is TGTGCCAGCAGCTTAAGACTAGCGCCAAGCTCCTACGAGCAGTACTTC. Translation gives CASSLRLAPSSYEQYF.

The gene calls are TRBV7-9 and TRBJ2-2, with 9 bases aligning to TRBD1. The V gene's germline CDR1 is SEHNR and CDR2 FQNEAQ (reference sequence). With V trimmed by 5 bases and J by 7 bases, 8 bases remained unmatched. The CDR3 length is 15 residues. The CDR3 sequence is CASSRRTGVIGELFF. In DNA, the CDR3 is TGTGCCAGCAGCAGACGGACAGGGGTGATCGGGGAGCTGTTTTTT.

The chain recombines TRBV7-8 with TRBJ2-5; 9 bases line up with TRBD2. The CDR3 spans 15 residues. Germline CDR1 is SGHVS and CDR2 is FQNEAQ. V dropped 3 bases and J dropped 3; count of bases not matched to a gene: 5. The CDR3 DNA sequence: TGTGCCAGCAGCTTCCGACTAGCGGCAAAAGAGACCCAGTACTTC. Its translation: CASSFRLAAKETQYF.